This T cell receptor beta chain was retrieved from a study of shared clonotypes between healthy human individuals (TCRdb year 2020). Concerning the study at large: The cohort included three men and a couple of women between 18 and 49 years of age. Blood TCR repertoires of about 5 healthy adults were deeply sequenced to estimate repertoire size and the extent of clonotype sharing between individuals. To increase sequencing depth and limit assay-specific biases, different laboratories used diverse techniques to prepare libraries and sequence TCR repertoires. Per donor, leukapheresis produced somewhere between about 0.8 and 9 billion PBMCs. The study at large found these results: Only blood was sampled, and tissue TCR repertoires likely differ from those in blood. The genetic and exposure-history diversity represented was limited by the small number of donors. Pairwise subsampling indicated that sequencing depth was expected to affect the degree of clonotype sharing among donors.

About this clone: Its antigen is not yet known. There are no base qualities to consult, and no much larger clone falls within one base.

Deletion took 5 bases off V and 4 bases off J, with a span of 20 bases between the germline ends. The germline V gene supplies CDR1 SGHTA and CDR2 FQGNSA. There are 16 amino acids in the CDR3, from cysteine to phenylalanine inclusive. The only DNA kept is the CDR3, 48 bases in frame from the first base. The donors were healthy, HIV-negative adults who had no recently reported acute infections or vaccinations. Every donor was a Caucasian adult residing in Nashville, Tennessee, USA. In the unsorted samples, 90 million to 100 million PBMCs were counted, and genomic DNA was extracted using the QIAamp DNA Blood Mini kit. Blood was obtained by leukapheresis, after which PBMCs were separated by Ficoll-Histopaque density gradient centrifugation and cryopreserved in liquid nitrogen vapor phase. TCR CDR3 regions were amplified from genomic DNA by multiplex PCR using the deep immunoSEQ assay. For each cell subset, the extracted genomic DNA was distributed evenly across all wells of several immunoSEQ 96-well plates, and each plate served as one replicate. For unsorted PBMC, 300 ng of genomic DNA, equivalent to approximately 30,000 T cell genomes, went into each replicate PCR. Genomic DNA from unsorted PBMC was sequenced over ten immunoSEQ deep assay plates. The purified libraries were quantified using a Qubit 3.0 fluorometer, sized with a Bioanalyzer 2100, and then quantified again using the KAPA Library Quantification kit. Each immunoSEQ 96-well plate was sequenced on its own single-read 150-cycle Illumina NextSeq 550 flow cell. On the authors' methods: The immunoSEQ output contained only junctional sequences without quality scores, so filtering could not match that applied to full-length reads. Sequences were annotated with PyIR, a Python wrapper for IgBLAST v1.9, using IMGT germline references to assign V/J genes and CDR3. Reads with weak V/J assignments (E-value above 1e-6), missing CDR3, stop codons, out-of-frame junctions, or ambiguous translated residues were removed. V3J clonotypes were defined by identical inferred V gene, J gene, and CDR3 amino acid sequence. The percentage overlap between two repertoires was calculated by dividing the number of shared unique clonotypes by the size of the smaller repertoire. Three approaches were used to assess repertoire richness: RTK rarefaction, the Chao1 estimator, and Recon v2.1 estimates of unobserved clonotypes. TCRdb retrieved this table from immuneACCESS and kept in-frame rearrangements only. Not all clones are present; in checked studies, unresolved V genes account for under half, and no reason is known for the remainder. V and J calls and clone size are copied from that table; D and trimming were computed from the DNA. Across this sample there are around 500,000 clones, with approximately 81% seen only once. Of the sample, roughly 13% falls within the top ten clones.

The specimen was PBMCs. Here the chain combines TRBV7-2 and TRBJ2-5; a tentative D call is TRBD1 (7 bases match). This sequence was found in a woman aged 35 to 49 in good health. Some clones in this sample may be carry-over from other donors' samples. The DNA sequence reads TGTGCCAGCAGCCTCATCGGAGGGGGCGTGGGAGAGACCCAGTACTTC. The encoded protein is CASSLIGGGVGETQYF.